This T cell receptor (beta chain) was obtained from a study of CXCR3-negative and CXCR3-positive naive CD8 T cells. Study-level results: Similar TRBV-TRBJ gene usage was seen in naive CXCR3-negative and CXCR3-positive cells, but not in memory cells. In CXCR3-positive naive cells, the TRB CDR3s were more hydrophobic than in CXCR3-negative naive cells. Cryopreserved cells partially lost CXCR3 expression, and fresh PBMCs were used in most assays.

The CDR3 covers 13 residues. Germline V gene lookup returns CDR1 LNHDA and CDR2 SQIVND (reference sequence). The libraries of TRB cDNA were prepared using 5' RACE with UMI labels. TCRdb reprocessed the 5' RACE reads and stores each CDR3 protein as one record, lacking DNA. The ten top clones account for 4% to 5.5%, within a sample of about 63,000 distinct CDR3 sequences. Worth noting for this clonotype: The antigen is not known.

The CD45RO-CCR7+CD27+CD95- phenotype denoted naive CD8+ T cells. The clonotype originates from a human donor in good health. Some clones in this sample may be carry-over from other donors' samples. The sample was naive CXCR3+ CD8+ T cells from blood. Subset meaning: CD45RO-CCR7+CD27+CD95- naive CD8+ T cells expressing CXCR3 (TNR3+). The chain couples TRBV19 to TRBJ1-1. The CDR3 reads CASSIRLDTEAFF.